These T cell receptor beta chains were read from a single sample in a study of cytomegalovirus exposure and HLA in healthy donors. Assay used: immunoSEQ multiplex PCR; TCRdb lists only in-frame clones, some missing. The sample records 85,000 to 120,000 clones, 82% being singletons. The sample taken for sequencing was PBMCs. The receptor source for this set is a man aged 45-60 years in good health and CMV-seronegative. The CDR3 runs from the conserved cysteine through the conserved F or W. The order of the fields is J gene, clone size, D gene, V gene, CDR3 protein, CDR3 DNA. A D gene is named only where the DNA matches it firmly. Size tells how often a clone was seen (once, few, many) or the class of an expanded clone, and some rows leave it out.

TRBJ1-4 NA TRBD1 TRBV25-1 CASSDPGQGNEKLFF TGTGCCAGCAGTGACCCGGGACAGGGGAATGAAAAACTGTTTTTT
TRBJ1-2 NA NA TRBV28 CASSSNRAWSGYTF TGTGCCAGCAGTTCAAACAGGGCCTGGAGCGGCTACACCTTC
TRBJ2-7 NA NA TRBV6-6 CASGSGGYEQYF TGTGCCAGCGGTAGCGGTGGGTACGAGCAGTACTTC
TRBJ2-1 NA TRBD1 TRBV6-5 CASRDRGLNEQFF TGTGCCAGCAGGGACAGGGGGCTTAATGAGCAGTTCTTC
TRBJ1-1 NA NA TRBV19 CASRHQEGAEAFF TGTGCCAGTAGGCACCAGGAAGGGGCTGAAGCTTTCTTT
TRBJ1-1 NA NA TRBV9 CASSVGNIAEAFF TGTGCCAGCAGCGTAGGCAACATTGCTGAAGCTTTCTTT
TRBJ2-3 few TRBD2 TRBV5-5 CASSRTSGGPDTQYF TGTGCCAGCAGCCGTACTAGCGGGGGGCCAGATACGCAGTATTTT
TRBJ2-2 once NA TRBV18 CASSPTRTSYTGELFF TGTGCCAGCTCACCCACTCGTACTAGCTACACCGGGGAGCTGTTTTTT
TRBJ1-2 NA NA TRBV2 CATAPYRANYGYTF TGTGCCACCGCCCCCTACAGGGCTAACTATGGCTACACCTTC
TRBJ1-1 few NA TRBV4-1 CASSPGLRGTEAFF TGCGCCAGCAGCCCGGGATTACGGGGCACTGAAGCTTTCTTT
TRBJ1-5 NA NA TRBV6-1 CASSVQTEYSNQPQHF TGTGCCAGCAGTGTACAAACAGAGTATAGCAATCAGCCCCAGCATTTT
TRBJ2-7 NA TRBD2 TRBV7-3 CASSFASGAPYEQYF TGTGCCAGCAGCTTCGCTAGCGGGGCCCCCTACGAGCAGTACTTC
TRBJ2-7 few NA TRBV7-9 CASSFDWIPYEQYF TGTGCCAGCAGCTTTGACTGGATTCCCTACGAGCAGTACTTC
TRBJ1-2 few NA TRBV5-4 CASSFSYGYTF TGTGCCAGCAGCTTTAGCTATGGCTACACCTTC
TRBJ1-4 few TRBD1 TRBV6-1 CASSASPGTGVEKLFF TGTGCCAGCAGTGCCTCCCCCGGGACAGGGGTTGAAAAACTGTTTTTT
TRBJ1-6 NA NA TRBV6-6 CASIDTGVGDSPLHF TGTGCCAGCATCGACACCGGCGTCGGCGACTCACCCCTCCACTTT
TRBJ2-3 NA NA TRBV2 CASSPSSDTQYF TGTGCCAGCAGTCCTAGTTCGGATACGCAGTATTTT
TRBJ1-4 NA NA TRBV9 CASSAGVANEKLFF TGTGCCAGCAGCGCGGGGGTGGCTAATGAAAAACTGTTTTTT
TRBJ2-3 NA NA TRBV5-1 CASSSGGGADTQYF TGCGCCAGCAGCTCTGGAGGGGGCGCAGATACGCAGTATTTT
TRBJ1-5 NA NA TRBV30 CAWSTRGDSLNQPQHF TGTGCCTGGAGTACGCGTGGTGACAGCTTAAATCAGCCCCAGCATTTT
TRBJ2-1 NA NA TRBV6-1 CASSSRTHQGYEQFF TGTGCCAGCAGCTCCCGGACCCACCAGGGCTATGAGCAGTTCTTC
TRBJ2-7 NA TRBD1 TRBV6-1 CASSEGADRDHEQYF TGTGCCAGCAGTGAAGGGGCGGACAGGGACCACGAGCAGTACTTC
TRBJ2-1 NA TRBD2 TRBV19 CASSPGGHEQFF TGTGCCAGTAGTCCGGGGGGTCATGAGCAGTTCTTC
TRBJ2-5 NA NA TRBV29-1 CSANQGIGETQYF TGCAGCGCTAATCAGGGAATCGGAGAGACCCAGTACTTC
TRBJ1-5 NA NA TRBV7-2 CASSPGGESNQPQHF TGTGCCAGCAGCCCAGGTGGGGAGAGCAATCAGCCCCAGCATTTT
TRBJ2-1 NA TRBD2 TRBV28 CASSLFSGLGGYNEQFF TGTGCCAGCAGTTTATTTTCGGGACTAGGAGGATACAATGAGCAGTTCTTC
TRBJ1-4 NA TRBD1 TRBV4-1 CASSQDLRTGNEKLFF TGCGCCAGCAGCCAAGATCTGCGGACAGGGAATGAAAAACTGTTTTTT
TRBJ1-6 NA NA TRBV2 CASSPDSNNSPLHF TGTGCCAGCAGTCCAGACAGTAATAATTCACCCCTCCACTTT
TRBJ2-7 NA TRBD1 TRBV10-3 CASRDRPYEQYF TGTGCCAGCCGGGACAGACCCTACGAGCAGTACTTC
TRBJ1-1 NA NA TRBV2 CASREYTEAFF TGTGCCAGCAGGGAGTACACTGAAGCTTTCTTT
TRBJ1-3 NA NA TRBV29-1 CSVEQGLFGNTIYF TGCAGCGTTGAACAGGGGCTGTTTGGAAACACCATATATTTT
TRBJ2-5 NA TRBD2 TRBV11-3 CASSWGAGDAETQYF TGTGCCAGCAGCTGGGGAGCGGGGGACGCGGAGACCCAGTACTTC
TRBJ2-3 NA TRBD2 TRBV30 CAWRSSGYTDTQYF TGTGCCTGGAGGTCTAGCGGGTACACAGATACGCAGTATTTT
TRBJ1-1 few NA TRBV28 CASSPRAGSAEAFF TGTGCCAGCAGCCCTCGAGCAGGTTCCGCTGAAGCTTTCTTT
TRBJ2-7 NA NA TRBV19 CASSPAQRYEQYF TGTGCCAGTAGCCCCGCTCAGCGATACGAGCAGTACTTC
TRBJ2-6 NA TRBD2 TRBV19 CASSRRGSAGANVLTF TGTGCCAGTAGTAGGCGGGGGTCTGCTGGGGCCAACGTCCTGACTTTC
TRBJ1-3 NA NA TRBV5-6 CASSFGTLENTIYF TGTGCCAGCAGCTTCGGGACACTGGAAAACACCATATATTTT
TRBJ2-3 NA NA TRBV19 CASSIGGYVTDTQYF TGTGCCAGTAGTATCGGAGGGTATGTGACAGATACGCAGTATTTT
TRBJ1-1 few NA TRBV5-6 CASTKGRGALYNTEAFF TGTGCCAGCACCAAAGGGCGGGGGGCCCTATACAACACTGAAGCTTTCTTT
TRBJ1-6 once NA TRBV5-6 CASSQDSITLHF TGTGCCAGCAGCCAGGACAGTATCACCCTCCACTTT
TRBJ2-3 NA TRBD2 TRBV5-1 CASSPGLQTDTQYF TGCGCCAGCAGCCCGGGACTACAGACAGATACGCAGTATTTT
TRBJ2-5 NA NA TRBV7-2 CASSLGSLRSTKETQYF TGTGCCAGCAGCCTCGGGAGTCTGCGATCAACGAAAGAGACCCAGTACTTC
TRBJ1-4 NA TRBD1 TRBV27 CASSPSRGQGMFF TGTGCCAGCAGTCCCTCCCGCGGACAGGGAATGTTTTTT
TRBJ2-1 few NA TRBV5-1 CASSLQGRSSNEQFF TGCGCCAGCAGCTTGCAAGGGAGGTCGTCCAATGAGCAGTTCTTC
TRBJ2-3 NA TRBD1 TRBV28 CASSPRTGETDTQYF TGTGCCAGCAGTCCCCGGACAGGGGAAACAGATACGCAGTATTTT
TRBJ2-2 NA NA TRBV7-6 CASSLGGSGELFF TGTGCCAGCAGCTTAGGGGGCTCCGGGGAGCTGTTTTTT
TRBJ2-1 NA NA TRBV5-1 CASSGGGLNEQFF TGCGCCAGCAGTGGAGGGGGCCTCAATGAGCAGTTCTTC
TRBJ2-7 NA NA TRBV30 CAWSFYSREQYF TGTGCCTGGAGTTTTTATTCCCGCGAGCAGTACTTC
TRBJ1-5 few TRBD1 TRBV19 CASKGHTGVREPQHF TGTGCCAGTAAGGGCCACACAGGGGTTCGGGAGCCCCAGCATTTT
TRBJ1-5 NA TRBD1 TRBV19 CASSPRQGARNQPQHF TGTGCCAGTAGTCCGCGACAGGGGGCGCGTAATCAGCCCCAGCATTTT
TRBJ1-1 NA NA TRBV2 CASSEREQLNTEAFF TGTGCCAGCAGTGAACGGGAACAACTGAACACTGAAGCTTTCTTT
TRBJ1-1 few NA TRBV6-4 CASSATHANTEAFF TGTGCCAGCAGCGCCACACACGCGAACACTGAAGCTTTCTTT
TRBJ2-5 once NA TRBV13 CASSLVHSKGYQETQYF TGTGCCAGCAGCTTGGTTCACAGCAAGGGGTACCAAGAGACCCAGTACTTC